This T cell receptor (beta chain) comes out of a study of cytomegalovirus exposure and HLA in healthy donors (dated by TCRdb to between 2016 and 2019). Describing the broader study: In an earlier analysis of some 610 of the donors, roughly 300 Gb of sequence data and 117 million unique TCR beta sequences from about 190 million T cells were reported. The aim of the study was to test whether cataloging public T cell receptors could identify signatures of past pathogen exposure. A later genetic analysis took genome-wide SNP genotypes for about three fifths of the roughly 700 donors and used that subset as a discovery cohort. The later analysis used no new phenotypic data to find candidate immune exposures, relying instead on TCR beta sequences and their occurrence across donors. An early release that covered several hundred HLA-typed donors contained about 300 gigabases of sequencing data and tens of millions of unique TCR sequences. Using immunosequencing, the study profiled T cell repertoires from 500 to 800 subjects and related those repertoires to cytomegalovirus serostatus. The number of donors typed differed by locus, with roughly 629-640 for A, B, C, DRB1 and DQB1, around 560 for DQA1, over 600 for DPA1, and some 440 for DPB1. HLA typing included class I and class II loci at four-digit resolution. In a later analysis, previously published TCR beta repertoires from 600 to 850 donors were re-analyzed and high-resolution HLA genotyping was added so that TCR occurrence patterns could be studied. An earlier analysis of nearly 600 of the donors applied high-throughput TCR beta sequencing to assess whether each TCR beta V gene segment acted as functional or pseudogenic. Alongside the repertoire data, information on donor age, sex, ethnicity and CMV serostatus was compiled. Every repertoire in the discovery cohort had been generated on one and the same sequencing platform. High-throughput TCR immunosequencing, statistical association of individual TCRs with disease status, and machine learning were combined to predict cytomegalovirus infection status. Five DR-DQ haplotypes were treated as single units for association and clustering because of strong linkage in the cohort. Of the roughly 400 genotyped donors, roughly 85% fell in the genetic ancestry cluster associated with self-reported Caucasian donors. Among almost 400 genotyped donors of the cohort, an average of roughly 240,000 unique TCR beta nucleotide sequences were sequenced per donor, around 20% of them non-productive. A separate validation cohort of over 95 different subjects was used in addition to the roughly 700-subject first cohort.

This clone was recorded only once. The antigen it recognizes is unknown. Qualities for individual bases were not recorded, and no much larger clone is one base off. In total, approximately 610 healthy bone marrow donors made up the cohort. Cohort members were all nominally healthy when sampled, although unrecorded immune exposures were likely present. The donor tested CMV seropositive, placing the donor among the roughly 270 seropositive members of the cohort. Every donor gave a peripheral blood sample, and the peripheral blood mononuclear cells from that sample were used for TCR beta sequencing. The Qiagen DNeasy Blood Extraction Kit was used to extract genomic DNA from the blood cell samples. Libraries came from the immunoSEQ multiplex PCR assay. The multiplex PCR relied on a mix of 60 forward primers for TCR Vbeta segments and 13 reverse primers for TCR Jbeta segments. The CDR3 region of rearranged TCR beta genes was amplified from genomic DNA by a multiplex PCR assay. The amplified TCR beta libraries were sequenced on the Illumina HiSeq System as 87-base-pair reads. Concerning the study's data processing: A later analysis tallied tens of millions of unique TCR beta chains across the 700 or so repertoires, and around 9.9 million of those chains were shared by two or more donors. Raw reads were error-corrected and collapsed into unique sequences by a nearest-neighbor algorithm in which closely related sequences were merged to remove PCR and sequencing errors. CDR3 sequences were aligned to IMGT reference sequences to assign V, D and J gene segments. Each retained sequence needed at least a six-nucleotide match to both a V gene segment and a J gene segment. Rearrangements were classified as productive when the CDR3 lacked stop codons and remained in frame with V and J, and all other rearrangements were classified as non-productive. CDR3 was defined according to IMGT convention as the region running from the second conserved V-encoded cysteine to the conserved J-encoded phenylalanine. In an earlier analysis of some 550 of the donors, sequences lacking an unambiguous match to a single V gene segment were excluded. In an earlier analysis of some 590 of the donors, V segments were called functional above 56.7% productive rearrangements and were called segregating when the between-donor standard deviation exceeded 5%. To diagnose cytomegalovirus status from the catalog of TCR beta chain sequences, a statistical classification framework was built. A later analysis assigned V and J genes by comparing TCR nucleotide sequences with IMGT/GENE-DB human TR gene sequences. Using the TCRdist pipeline, a later analysis assigned CDR3 sequences along with most-parsimonious VDJ recombination scenarios. A later analysis defined each TCR beta chain by its CDR3 amino acid sequence plus V-gene family, and excluded reads lacking a unique V-gene family. As a way to deal with suspected cross-contamination and a sequencing artifact, a later analysis dropped approximately 590 nucleotide sequences that were highly shared and had low generation probability. A later analysis calculated a clonal expansion index for each public chain from normalized within-repertoire ranks of inferred template counts. In a later analysis, generation probabilities were computed using a VDJ recombination model fitted to out-of-frame rearrangements, and the results were checked against IGoR. In a later analysis, TCR-TCR, TCR-HLA and TCR-CMV co-occurrence was scored with hypergeometric tests, and a repertoire-size bias correction was applied to TCR pairs. A later analysis estimated false discovery rates by permuting HLA or CMV assignments 20 times. In a later analysis, co-occurring TCRs were grouped using DBSCAN, and TCRdist sequence similarity was added for clustering within HLA-allele-positive subsets. Co-occurrence clustering excluded repertoires with fewer than 30,000 or more than 120,000 public chains, plus five with anomalous nucleotide sharing. In its TCRdb copy, this immuneACCESS table keeps in-frame sequences only and misses some clones. Where compared with another copy, unresolved V genes explain less than half of these, and the others have no known cause. V, J and clone size are those of that table, while D and trimming were read from the DNA. The sample contains 150,000 to 200,000 clones, more than 60% of them found a single time. Less than 1.5% of the sample goes to the ten largest clones.

Overall study outcomes, separate from this receptor: HLA typing was unavailable for some donors at each locus, so association tests used only the typed subset. In a later analysis, the rate of TCR association differed among HLA loci, with DRB1 alleles having the most associated TCRs and HLA-C alleles having the fewest. The classifier was reported to diagnose cytomegalovirus status with high specificity and sensitivity in both the original cohort and the validation cohort. The only immune exposure information available for the cohort was CMV serostatus. Most TCR sequences were seen in very few donors, while some public TCRs were found in many individuals. An association between a missense DCLRE1C variant and V-gene and J-gene trimming of TCR beta chains was found in a later genetic analysis and replicated in an independent cohort. In this cohort, only TCR beta chains were sequenced, and detectable features were limited by the absence of alpha or paired-chain data. An earlier analysis of approximately 500 of the donors showed that most TCR beta V segments appeared in productive rearrangements either about 90% or about 30% of the time, which broadly matched IMGT annotations. In a later analysis, most CMV-associated TCR beta chains were found to appear HLA-restricted, with HLA associations seemingly driven largely by CMV exposure. Linkage disequilibrium might explain the correlated functional status among segregating V segments, but an unknown experimental factor could not be ruled out. When HLA alleles, especially DR and DQ, strongly co-occurred, TCR associations were difficult to assign to individual alleles. Several of the top co-occurrence clusters appeared to be linked to parvovirus B19, influenza, CMV and Epstein-Barr virus, according to a later analysis. The study gave a list of under 200 TCR beta chains associated with cytomegalovirus. A cluster of highly shared sequence variants was judged likely to represent a technical artifact of the sequencing pipeline. In a later analysis, HLA-associated TCR beta chains showed more clonal expansion and lower generation probabilities than non-associated chains that were equally common. In a later genetic analysis, fewer N-insertions in productive TCRs were reported among donors in an Asian-associated ancestry cluster than the 666-donor mean. Roughly uniform sequencing depth across donors was assumed in presence/absence analyses, although this assumption may not hold. A later analysis associated roughly 17,000 TCR beta sequences with specific HLA alleles at a false discovery rate of 0.05. Because counts were too low, some 16 rarely observed V segments, including chromosome 9 orphons, were excluded from the earlier analysis of some 590 of the donors. A further reported finding was that TCR beta sequences accurately predicted the HLA-A and HLA-B alleles for most subjects in the first cohort. A few of the identified cytomegalovirus-associated TCR beta chains were confirmed in vitro to be specific for cytomegalovirus antigens. It was suggested by the authors that the approach could potentially be generalized to other disease states and immunological phenotypes. Because the 87-base-pair reads could not distinguish some IMGT-functional V segments, including TRBV6-2 and TRBV6-3, those segments were excluded.

CDR1 SEHNR and CDR2 FQNEAQ are derived from the germline V gene (reference sequence). Cut back by 5 bases and 0 bases, the V and J ends lie 3 bases apart. Spanning cysteine to phenylalanine, the CDR3 consists of 12 amino acids. The sequence is cut down to CDR3 DNA, 36 bases in frame from base 1. Recombination linked TRBV7-9 to TRBJ2-3; the D segment cannot be called with confidence. The TCR originated in a young woman in good health and CMV-seropositive. Sequencing used PBMCs. The nucleotide sequence reads as follows: TGTGCCAGCAGCCCTAGCACAGATACGCAGTATTTT. This translates into CASSPSTDTQYF.